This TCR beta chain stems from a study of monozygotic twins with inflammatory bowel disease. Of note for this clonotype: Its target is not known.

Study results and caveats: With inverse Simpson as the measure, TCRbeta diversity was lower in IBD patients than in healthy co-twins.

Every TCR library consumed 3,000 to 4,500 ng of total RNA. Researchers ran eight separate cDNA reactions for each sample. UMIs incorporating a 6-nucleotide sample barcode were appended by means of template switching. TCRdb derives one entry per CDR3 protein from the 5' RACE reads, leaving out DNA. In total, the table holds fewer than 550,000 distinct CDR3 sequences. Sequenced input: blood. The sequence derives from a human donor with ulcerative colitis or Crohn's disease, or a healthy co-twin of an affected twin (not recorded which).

The CDR3 here is CAISDLGKDEQFF. The rearrangement links TRBV10-3 to TRBJ2-1. Germline CDR1 reads ENHRY; CDR2 reads SYGVKD. The CDR3 contains 13 residues.